The source of this T cell receptor beta chain is a study of T-cell reconstitution after alpha-beta-depleted transplantation in children. Study observations and caveats: Approximately two months post-transplant, alpha-beta T cells reportedly originated from several hundred expanded graft clones. Diversity and T-cell counts at one year after transplant derived mostly from new T cells.

Points on this clonotype: Its antigen remains unidentified.

This CDR3 comprises 16 residues. Germline assignment: CDR1 SGDLS and CDR2 YYNGEE. J was trimmed by 1 base and V by 3 bases; bases with no gene match: 9. A library of TCRbeta sequences, prepared with unique molecular identifiers, was generated. MiXCR, applied by TCRdb to the PCR reads, yields one record per CDR3 protein. The sample has 800,000 to 1,000,000 distinct CDR3 sequences, about 31% seen once; the top ten hold roughly 31%. V is TRBV9 and J is TRBJ2-5; TRBD1 matches at 7 bases. This TCR was recovered from a boy less than two years old who had a stem cell transplant for SCID, so the T cells may come from the graft donor. Material: PBMCs, mostly from graft donor cells, obtained 360 days after TCRalphabeta/CD19-depleted stem cell transplant. In nucleotides, the CDR3 is TGTGCCAGCAGCGGGTCCCCGGACAGGTCCCAAGAGACCCAGTACTTC. It codes for CASSGSPDRSQETQYF.